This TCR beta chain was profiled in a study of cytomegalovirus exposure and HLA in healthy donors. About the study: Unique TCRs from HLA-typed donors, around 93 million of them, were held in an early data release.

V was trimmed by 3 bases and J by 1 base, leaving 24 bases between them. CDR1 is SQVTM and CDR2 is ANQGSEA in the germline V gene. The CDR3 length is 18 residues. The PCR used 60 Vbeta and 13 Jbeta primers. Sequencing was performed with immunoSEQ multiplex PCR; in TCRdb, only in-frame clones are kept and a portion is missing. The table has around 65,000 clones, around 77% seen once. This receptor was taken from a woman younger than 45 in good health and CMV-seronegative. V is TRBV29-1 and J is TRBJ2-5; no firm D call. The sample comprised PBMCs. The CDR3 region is CSVDLFRSEEIFQETQYF. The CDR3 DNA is TGCAGCGTTGACCTTTTTAGGAGCGAAGAGATCTTCCAAGAGACCCAGTACTTC.